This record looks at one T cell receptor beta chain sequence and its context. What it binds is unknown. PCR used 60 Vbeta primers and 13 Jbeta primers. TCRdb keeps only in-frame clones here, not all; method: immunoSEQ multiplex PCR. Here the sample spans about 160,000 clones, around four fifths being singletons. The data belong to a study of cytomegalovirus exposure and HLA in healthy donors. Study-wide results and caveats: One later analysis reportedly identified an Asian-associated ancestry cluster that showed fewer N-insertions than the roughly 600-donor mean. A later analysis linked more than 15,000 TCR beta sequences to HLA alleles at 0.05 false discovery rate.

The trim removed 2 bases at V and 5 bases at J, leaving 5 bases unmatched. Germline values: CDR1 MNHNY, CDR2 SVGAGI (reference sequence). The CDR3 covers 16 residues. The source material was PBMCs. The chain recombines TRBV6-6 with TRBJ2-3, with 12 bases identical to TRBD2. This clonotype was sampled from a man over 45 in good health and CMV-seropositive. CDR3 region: CASSYGGGLAGDTQYF. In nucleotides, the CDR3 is TGTGCCAGCAGTTACGGCGGGGGACTAGCGGGAGATACGCAGTATTTT.